The 26 T cell receptor beta chains given below trace back to one sample, sequenced in a study of blood T cell repertoires in COVID-19. Sequencing was performed with immunoSEQ multiplex PCR; in TCRdb, only in-frame clones are kept and a portion is missing. Here the sample spans 90,000 to 150,000 clones, 80% to 90% being singletons. Sequencing was carried out using peripheral blood. The origin of the receptors is a human donor in a cohort sampled during active COVID-19.

V and J are TRBV7-2 and TRBJ1-1; TRBD1 is a possible D gene (5 bases). The V end lost 3 bases, the J end lost 4 bases, and 12 bases lay between the germline ends. Germline V gives CDR1 SGHTA, CDR2 FQGNSA. The CDR3 has 14 residues. The CDR3 loop reads CASSFGSGSTEAFF. The CDR3 DNA sequence: TGTGCCAGCAGCTTTGGCTCAGGGTCCACTGAAGCTTTCTTT. The whole variable domain, filled in from reference TRBV7-2 and TRBJ1-1, reads GAGVSQSPSNKVTEKGKDVELRCDPISGHTALYWYRQSLGQGLEFLIYFQGNSAPDKSGLPSDRFSAERTGGSVSTLTIQRTQQEDSAVYLCASSFGSGSTEAFFGQGTRLTVV.

The chain recombines TRBV5-4 with TRBJ2-5; TRBD2 matches at 11 bases. The trim removed 4 bases at V and 2 bases at J, leaving 4 bases unmatched. CDR3 length equals 15 residues. Looked up from germline, CDR1 is SGHNT and CDR2 is YYREEE (reference sequence). CDR3 sequence: CASSVSGGGQETQYF. CDR3 coding DNA: TGTGCCAGCAGCGTTAGCGGGGGGGGACAAGAGACCCAGTACTTC.

The chain combines TRBV29-1 with TRBJ2-7, with 7 nucleotides matching TRBD1. The V and J ends lost 6 bases and 3 bases, in that order; junction bases with no gene match: 8. CDR3 size: 13 residues. Germline CDR1 is SQVTM and CDR2 is ANQGSEA. The CDR3, as DNA: TGCAGCGTCGCAGGACAGGACGGCTACGAGCAGTACTTC. Amino acids: CSVAGQDGYEQYF.

The chain has TRBV18 and TRBJ2-3; 11 bases fit TRBD2. V lost 0 bases to trimming and J lost 0 bases; unmatched junction nucleotides: 5. The germline V gene encodes CDR1 KGHSH and CDR2 LQKENI. The CDR3 sequence is 18 residues long. This CDR3 reads CASSPPGLAGSSTDTQYF. In DNA form, the CDR3 reads TGTGCCAGCTCACCACCAGGACTAGCGGGCTCTAGCACAGATACGCAGTATTTT. Variable domain in full (rest from reference TRBV18 and TRBJ2-3): NAGVMQNPRHLVRRRGQEARLRCSPMKGHSHVYWYRQLPEEGLKFMVYLQKENIIDESGMPKERFSAEFPKEGPSILRIQQVVRGDSAAYFCASSPPGLAGSSTDTQYFGPGTRLTVL.

The rearrangement links TRBV5-4 to TRBJ2-3; no firm D call. CDR3 length: 13 residues. Germline CDR1 SGHNT, CDR2 YYREEE (reference sequence). Trimming shortened V by 6 bases and J by 0 bases, and 8 bases separated the two germline ends. CDR3 nucleotide sequence: TGTGCCAGCACCCTTTCTAGCACAGATACGCAGTATTTT. As protein: CASTLSSTDTQYF.

This clone was counted once. The CDR3 sequence: CASSESTFTGNTIYF. The CDR3 DNA sequence: TGCGCCAGCAGTGAGTCGACTTTCACTGGAAACACCATATATTTT. The V gene is TRBV10-2, the J gene TRBJ1-3; no firm D call. The CDR3 loop spans 15 amino acids. Trimming cost V 0 bases and J 2 bases, with 8 bases left between them. The germline V gene encodes CDR1 WSHSY and CDR2 SAAADI.

This clone has a single count. The chain uses TRBV6-6 and TRBJ2-3, with a weak D call TRBD1 (6 bases). The CDR3 consists of 15 residues. The V end was cut by 5 bases, the J end by 2 bases, with 14 bases between. Per the germline V gene, CDR1 is MNHNY and CDR2 is SVGAGI (reference sequence). CDR3 coding DNA: TGTGCCAGCAGTGCTGGGGACACGATCACAGATACGCAGTATTTT. This encodes CASSAGDTITDTQYF.

This clone occurred a few times. This chain connects TRBV10-2 to TRBJ1-1; no definite D call. This CDR3 region has 13 residues. From germline, CDR1 is WSHSY and CDR2 SAAADI. Trimming stripped 7 bases from V and 1 base from J, with 10 bases between. The CDR3: CASTRTENTEAFF. The CDR3 DNA is TGCGCCAGCACGCGAACAGAGAACACTGAAGCTTTCTTT.

The rearrangement joins TRBV6-1 to TRBJ1-1; the D gene is possibly TRBD1 (6 bases). The CDR3 contains 15 residues. In germline, CDR1 is MNHNS, CDR2 SASEGT. The germline V and J ends were trimmed by 1 base and 7 bases, with 16 bases remaining between them. The CDR3 DNA follows: TGTGCCAGCAGTGAAGAAAGAACAGGGCCCTTTGAAGCTTTCTTT. Translated: CASSEERTGPFEAFF.

This chain uses TRBV11-1 with TRBJ2-1, with D possibly matching TRBD2 (5 bases). The CDR3 extends over 16 amino acids. Germline lookup yields CDR1 SGHAT and CDR2 FQDESV (reference sequence). Trimming pared 2 bases from V and 1 base from J, leaving 12 bases between. CDR3 region: CASSLTFGGSYNEQFF. CDR3 bases: TGTGCCAGCAGCTTAACCTTCGGCGGGTCCTACAATGAGCAGTTCTTC.

The chain links TRBV7-9 to TRBJ2-6; TRBD1 matches at 7 bases. CDR3 length: 17 amino acids. Germline CDR1 is SEHNR and CDR2 is FQNEAQ (reference sequence). V shed 1 base, J shed 0 bases, and the junction held 3 bases outside the gene matches. CDR3 bases: TGTGCCAGCAGCTTAGACAGGGGTAGCTCTGGGGCCAACGTCCTGACTTTC. Translation gives CASSLDRGSSGANVLTF.

Here the CDR3 reads CASSLRDRSGELFF. The CDR3 bases are TGTGCCAGCAGCCTCCGGGACAGATCCGGGGAGCTGTTTTTT. The rearrangement joins TRBV7-2 to TRBJ2-2, with 7 nucleotides matching TRBD1. The germline V gene has CDR1 SGHTA and CDR2 FQGNSA. This CDR3 is 14 amino acids long. V was pared by 5 bases and J by 6 bases, with 6 bases of the junction left unmatched.

V and J are TRBV14 and TRBJ2-6, with TRBD1 as a possible D gene (6 bases). Germline loops: CDR1 SGHDN, CDR2 FVKESK. The CDR3 consists of 19 residues. V lost 1 base and J 1 base, leaving 17 bases between the germline ends. The CDR3: CASSQARDRRLSGANVLTF. The CDR3 DNA follows: TGTGCCAGCAGCCAAGCCCGCGACAGGAGACTATCTGGGGCCAACGTCCTGACTTTC.

The chain recombines TRBV19 with TRBJ1-1; no clear D. The CDR3 consists of 11 residues. V was shortened by 6 bases and J by 8 bases, with 10 bases between the two germline ends. Germline CDR1 and CDR2: LNHDA and SQIVND (reference sequence). The CDR3 sequence is CASRRGTEAFF. DNA of the CDR3: TGTGCCAGTAGACGGGGAACCGAAGCTTTCTTT.

The chain carries TRBV5-3 and TRBJ1-3, with TRBD1 as a possible D gene (5 bases). TRBV5-3 falls under the ORF class, with uncertain function. This CDR3 comprises 17 residues. The V end was cut by 0 bases, the J end by 1 base, with 14 bases between. The CDR3: CARSLALGTSSGNTIYF. CDR3 nucleotide sequence: TGTGCCAGAAGCTTGGCTCTCGGGACTTCATCTGGAAACACCATATATTTT.

The chain uses TRBV2 and TRBJ2-5; D remains unclear. V shed 2 bases and J shed 5 bases, with 6 bases lying between them. CDR1 SNHLY and CDR2 FYNNEI come from the germline V gene. This CDR3 spans 12 amino acids. CDR3 bases: TGTGCCAGCAGTGAACTCGGTGAGACCCAGTACTTC. This translates into CASSELGETQYF. The full variable domain, its missing parts supplied by reference TRBV2 and TRBJ2-5, is EPEVTQTPSHQVTQMGQEVILRCVPISNHLYFYWYRQILGQKVEFLVSFYNNEISEKSEIFDDQFSVERPDGSNFTLKIRSTKLEDSAMYFCASSELGETQYFGPGTRLLVL.

The CDR3 spells CASSLEGAGGGPYNEQFF. CDR3 nucleotides: TGTGCCAGCAGCTTAGAAGGGGCAGGGGGAGGCCCCTACAATGAGCAGTTCTTC. The genes are TRBV7-2 and TRBJ2-1; D might be TRBD1 (7 bases). Germline V gene lookup returns CDR1 SGHTA and CDR2 FQGNSA. This CDR3 comprises 18 residues. V gave up 1 base and J gave up 2 bases, with 18 bases separating them. Variable domain in full (rest from reference TRBV7-2 and TRBJ2-1): GAGVSQSPSNKVTEKGKDVELRCDPISGHTALYWYRQSLGQGLEFLIYFQGNSAPDKSGLPSDRFSAERTGGSVSTLTIQRTQQEDSAVYLCASSLEGAGGGPYNEQFFGPGTRLTVL.

V and J are TRBV15 and TRBJ1-1, with TRBD1 identical over 11 bases. V trimming: 3 bases; J trimming: 3 bases; junction bases outside the gene matches: 0. This CDR3 spans 14 amino acids. Germline V lookup: CDR1 LNHNV, CDR2 YYDKDF (reference sequence). CDR3 protein: CATSRGQGDTEAFF. As DNA, the CDR3 is TGTGCCACCAGCAGGGGACAGGGGGACACTGAAGCTTTCTTT.

This clone is a singleton in its sample. The CDR3, as DNA: TGTGCCACCAGTGATGGGGTTAAGGAGGGAGAGACCCAGTACTTC. Encoded protein: CATSDGVKEGETQYF. V usage is TRBV24-1 and J usage is TRBJ2-5; D is perhaps TRBD2 (6 bases). This CDR3 has 15 amino acids. Germline lookup yields CDR1 KGHDR and CDR2 SFDVKD. Trimming took off 3 bases at V and 4 bases at J, with 14 bases between the two ends.

This clone was counted a single time. This chain connects TRBV7-9 to TRBJ2-3; maybe TRBD2 (5 bases). The CDR3 spans 15 residues. V lost 3 bases, J lost 7 bases, and 17 bases lay in between. Per the germline V gene, CDR1 is SEHNR and CDR2 is FQNEAQ (reference sequence). CDR3 sequence (DNA): TGTGCCAGCAGCTTCGGGGAAACCACACAAAATACGCAGTATTTT. Its translation: CASSFGETTQNTQYF.

The chain has TRBV6-5 and TRBJ2-1, with D possibly being TRBD2 (6 bases). Per the germline V gene, CDR1 is MNHEY and CDR2 is SVGAGI. Deletions cut 4 bases from V and 3 bases from J, with 13 bases between. The CDR3 consists of 15 residues. The CDR3 DNA follows: TGTGCCAGCAGTTCCCCGGGACTCTACTACAATGAGCAGTTCTTC. Its translation: CASSSPGLYYNEQFF.

This clone was recorded a few times. The chain links TRBV27 to TRBJ2-7, with 7 bases lining up with TRBD1. V lost 8 bases and J lost 1; bases outside the gene matches: 8. The germline V gene encodes CDR1 MNHEY and CDR2 SMNVEV (reference sequence). The CDR3 covers 14 residues. CDR3 nucleotides: TGTGCCAGCGGGGGTGCCAGGGGGTCCTACGAGCAGTACTTC. It encodes CASGGARGSYEQYF.

The gene calls are TRBV2 and TRBJ1-1; 8 bases line up with TRBD1. The CDR3 contains 14 residues. Looked up from germline, CDR1 is SNHLY and CDR2 is FYNNEI. J was trimmed by 4 bases and V by 3 bases; bases with no gene match: 4. CDR3 DNA: TGTGCCAGCAGTGAGATTGGACAGGGCACTGAAGCTTTCTTT. Translated, it gives CASSEIGQGTEAFF.

This CDR3 is CASSIGAAGSEAFF. In nucleotides, the CDR3 is TGTGCCAGTAGTATTGGGGCAGCAGGGTCTGAAGCTTTCTTT. The chain links TRBV19 to TRBJ1-1, with D possibly matching TRBD1 (5 bases). Germline V CDR1 and CDR2: LNHDA, SQIVND (reference sequence). The CDR3 is made up of 14 amino acids. The V end was cut by 3 bases, the J end by 6 bases, with 14 bases between.

The rearrangement uses TRBV3-1 (or the pseudogene TRBV3-2) and TRBJ2-1; 11 nucleotides line up with TRBD1. Germline V gene data show CDR1 as LGHDT and CDR2 as YNNKEL (reference sequence). The trim removed 1 base at V and 7 bases at J, leaving 3 bases unmatched. The CDR3 is 15 amino acids. Written as DNA, the CDR3 is TGTGCCAGCAGCCAAGTTGGGACAGGGGGGAATGAGCAGTTCTTC. Encoded protein: CASSQVGTGGNEQFF.

In this sample, this clone turned up once. This chain links TRBV7-8 with TRBJ1-4; D might be TRBD1 (6 bases). V dropped 2 bases and J dropped 6 bases, with 10 bases sitting between them. The CDR3 is made up of 14 amino acids. The germline CDR1 and CDR2 sequences are SGHVS and FQNEAQ. CDR3 in DNA: TGTGCCAGCAGCTTATGGGGGCAGGATGAAAAACTGTTTTTT. This sequence encodes CASSLWGQDEKLFF.